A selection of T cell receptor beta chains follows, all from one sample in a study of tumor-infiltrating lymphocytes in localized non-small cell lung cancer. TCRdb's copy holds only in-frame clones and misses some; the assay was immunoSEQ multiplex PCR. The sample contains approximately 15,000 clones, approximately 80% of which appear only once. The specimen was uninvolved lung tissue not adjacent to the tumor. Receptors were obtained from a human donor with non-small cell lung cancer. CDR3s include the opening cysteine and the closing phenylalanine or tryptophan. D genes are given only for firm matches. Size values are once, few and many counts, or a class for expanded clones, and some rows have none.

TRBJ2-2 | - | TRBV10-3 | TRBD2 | CAIGGGRDTGELFF | TGTGCCATAGGAGGCGGGAGGGACACCGGGGAGCTGTTTTTT
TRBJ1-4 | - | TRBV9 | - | CASSVGQNPEKLFF | TGTGCCAGCAGCGTAGGACAGAACCCCGAAAAACTGTTTTTT
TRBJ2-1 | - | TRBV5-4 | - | CASSLRHPGNEQFF | TGTGCCAGCAGCTTACGGCACCCAGGTAATGAGCAGTTCTTC
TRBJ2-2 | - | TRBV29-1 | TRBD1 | CSVMTGVAGELFF | TGCAGCGTTATGACAGGGGTGGCCGGGGAGCTGTTTTTT
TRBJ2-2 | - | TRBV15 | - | CATSRDWDGELFF | TGTGCCACCAGCAGAGACTGGGACGGGGAGCTGTTTTTT
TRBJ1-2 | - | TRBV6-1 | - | CVAGGFYYGYTF | TGTGTAGCGGGGGGATTTTACTATGGCTACACCTTC
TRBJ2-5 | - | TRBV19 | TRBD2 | CASKGGSGSQETQYF | TGTGCCAGCAAAGGGGGAAGCGGGAGCCAAGAGACCCAGTACTTC
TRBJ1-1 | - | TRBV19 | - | CASSTGRMNTEAFF | TGTGCCAGTAGTACGGGCCGAATGAACACTGAAGCTTTCTTT
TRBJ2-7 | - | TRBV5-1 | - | CASREEWGAQYF | TGCGCCAGCAGGGAGGAATGGGGGGCGCAGTACTTC
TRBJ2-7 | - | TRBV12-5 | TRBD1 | CASGFWTGPTYEQYF | TGTGCTAGTGGTTTCTGGACAGGGCCTACCTACGAGCAGTACTTC
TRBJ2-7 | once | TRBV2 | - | CASSEFQARGTYYEQYF | TGTGCCAGCAGTGAATTTCAGGCTCGGGGGACTTACTACGAGCAGTACTTC
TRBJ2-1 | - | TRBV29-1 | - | CSVRLTNDEQFF | TGCAGCGTCCGACTTACTAACGATGAGCAGTTCTTC
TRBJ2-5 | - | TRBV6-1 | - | CASSDPGLRTQYF | TGTGCCAGCAGTGATCCGGGACTCAGGACCCAGTACTTC
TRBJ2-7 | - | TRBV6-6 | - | CASSYVAENYEQYF | TGTGCCAGCAGTTACGTTGCAGAGAACTACGAGCAGTACTTC
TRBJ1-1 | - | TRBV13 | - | CASSLTALAEAFF | TGTGCCAGCAGCTTAACCGCGCTCGCTGAAGCTTTCTTT
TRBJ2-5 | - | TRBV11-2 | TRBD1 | CASSRQGAAETQYF | TGTGCCAGCAGTCGACAGGGGGCAGCGGAGACCCAGTACTTC
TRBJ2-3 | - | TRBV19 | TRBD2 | CASSLLAGGPSDTQYF | TGTGCCAGTAGTCTATTAGCGGGAGGGCCATCAGATACGCAGTATTTT
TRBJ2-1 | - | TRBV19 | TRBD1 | CASSTGQGARFEQFF | TGTGCCAGTAGTACGGGACAGGGGGCTAGGTTTGAGCAGTTCTTC
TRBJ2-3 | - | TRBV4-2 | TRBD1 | CASSFGQGPDTQYF | TGTGCCAGCAGCTTCGGACAGGGACCAGATACGCAGTATTTT
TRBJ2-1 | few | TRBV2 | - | CASSGGMRNEQFF | TGTGCCAGCTCTGGCGGGATGCGGAATGAGCAGTTCTTC
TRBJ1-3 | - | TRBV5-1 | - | CASSLGDRSSGNTIYF | TGCGCCAGCAGCCTCGGTGACAGGAGCTCTGGAAACACCATATATTTT
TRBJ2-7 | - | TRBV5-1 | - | CASSSGGYGLNSPYEQYF | TGCGCCAGCAGCTCAGGAGGGTACGGGTTGAATTCGCCCTACGAGCAGTACTTC
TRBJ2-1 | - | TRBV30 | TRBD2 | CAWERAGGHYNEQFF | TGTGCCTGGGAGAGAGCGGGAGGCCACTACAATGAGCAGTTCTTC
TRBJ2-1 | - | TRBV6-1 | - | CASSEDGAGDEQFF | TGTGCCAGCAGTGAAGATGGGGCCGGGGATGAGCAGTTCTTC
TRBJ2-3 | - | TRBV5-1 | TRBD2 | CASSLDPSGGTDTQYF | TGCGCCAGCAGCTTGGATCCTAGCGGGGGCACAGATACGCAGTATTTT
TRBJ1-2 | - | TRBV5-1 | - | CASSLNSGTGSNYGYTF | TGCGCCAGCAGCTTGAACTCGGGAACAGGCTCTAACTATGGCTACACCTTC
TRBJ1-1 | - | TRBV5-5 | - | CASSRTVGTEAFF | TGTGCCAGCAGCAGGACAGTAGGAACTGAAGCTTTCTTT
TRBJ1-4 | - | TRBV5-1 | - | CASKTEPGPEKLFF | TGCGCCAGCAAAACTGAACCGGGACCTGAAAAACTGTTTTTT